This TCR beta chain stems from a study of T cell changes during pregnancy in multiple sclerosis. This CDR3 is built from 13 residues. Looked up from germline, CDR1 is GTSNPN and CDR2 is SVGIG (reference sequence). Trimming shortened V by 4 bases and J by 1 base, and 7 bases separated the two germline ends. TCRdb keeps only in-frame clones here, not all; method: immunoSEQ multiplex PCR. The sample lists about 110,000 clones; roughly 92% were seen once. The receptor comes from a female donor with multiple sclerosis, enrolled in a pregnancy study. The V and J genes are TRBV30 and TRBJ2-2; no firm D call. Sample: peripheral blood, taken in the third trimester of pregnancy. The CDR3 region is CAWTAWNTGELFF. The CDR3 DNA is TGTGCCTGGACTGCGTGGAACACCGGGGAGCTGTTTTTT. The whole variable domain, filled in from reference TRBV30 and TRBJ2-2, reads SQTIHQWPATLVQPVGSPLSLECTVEGTSNPNLYWYRQAAGRGLQLLFYSVGIGQISSEVPQNLSASRPQDRQFILSSKKLLLSDSGFYLCAWTAWNTGELFFGEGSRLTVL.